This T cell receptor (beta chain) was recovered during a study of T cell responses to AZD1222 COVID-19 vaccine. For this clone: Its matching antigen is unknown.

The study, taken as a whole, reports: Increased Spike-specific TCR breadth and depth were observed after two AZD1222 doses. The study found vaccine-associated CD4 TCRs spanning spike, dominant at 160-218 and 743-854.

Germline V CDR1 and CDR2: MNHEY, SVGEGT. The CDR3 sequence is 16 residues long. V gave up 2 bases and J gave up 0 bases, with 10 bases separating them. The data were produced by immunoSEQ multiplex PCR, yet TCRdb's version contains in-frame clones alone and is incomplete. The data hold 90,000 to 150,000 clones, with 70% to 90% observed a single time. The sample here was peripheral blood, taken on day 0 of AZD1222 vaccination. The chain employs TRBV6-2 or TRBV6-3 and TRBJ2-2, with D possibly TRBD1 on 6 matching bases. The TCR sequence derives from an adult in good health. CDR3 DNA sequence: TGTGCCAGCAGTTACGGGACAAAGCCGAACACCGGGGAGCTGTTTTTT. Amino acids: CASSYGTKPNTGELFF.